The 17 T cell receptor beta chains listed next were all sequenced from one sample in a study of monozygotic twins with inflammatory bowel disease. TCRdb reprocessed the 5' RACE reads; each CDR3 protein has one entry and no DNA is given. This table lists 150,000 to 200,000 distinct CDR3 sequences. Sequencing was done on a sample of blood. These receptors were collected from a human donor with ulcerative colitis or Crohn's disease, or a healthy co-twin of an affected twin (not recorded which).

V usage is TRBV5-5 and J usage is TRBJ1-1; TCRdb gives TRBD1 as the D gene, but with no DNA this cannot be confirmed. Germline assignment: CDR1 SGHKS and CDR2 YYEKEE (reference sequence). The length of the CDR3 is 12 residues. The CDR3 is CASSTGGLEAFF. The complete variable domain, with remaining parts taken from reference TRBV5-5 and TRBJ1-1, reads DAGVTQSPTHLIKTRGQQVTLRCSPISGHKSVSWYQQVLGQGPQFIFQYYEKEERGRGNFPDRFSARQFPNYSSELNVNALLLGDSALYLCASSTGGLEAFFGQGTRLTVV.

This sequence joins TRBV10-3 and TRBJ1-1. The CDR3 spans 12 residues. CDR1 and CDR2 (germline): ENHRY, SYGVKD. Here the CDR3 reads CAISAPYTEAFF.

The chain employs TRBV10-2 and TRBJ1-5; TCRdb selects TRBD1, and the lack of DNA leaves this call unchecked. Germline lookup yields CDR1 WSHSY and CDR2 SAAADI. This CDR3 has 16 residues. CDR3: CASSDGRLTEDQPQHF.

The chain has TRBV11-2 and TRBJ2-1; TCRdb indicates TRBD2, and absent DNA this call remains unverified. Per the germline V gene, CDR1 is SGHAT and CDR2 is FQNNGV. The CDR3 is made up of 14 amino acids. The chain's CDR3 is CASSLGSGSNEQFF.

The J gene is TRBJ1-1, the V gene TRBV28; TCRdb's D call, TRBD1, is unchecked because there is no DNA. CDR1 is MDHEN, CDR2 SYDVKM, per germline. The CDR3 totals 17 residues. The CDR3 is CASSSPRTGGRDTEAFF.

This chain uses TRBV20-1 with TRBJ1-5. Germline-derived CDR1 and CDR2 are DFQATT and SNEGSKA (reference sequence). The CDR3 length is 12 residues. The CDR3 sequence: CSASYSNQPQHF.

The genes are TRBV5-6 and TRBJ2-4; as DNA is missing, the TRBD1 call by TCRdb cannot be tested. Germline CDR1 is SGHDT and CDR2 is YYEEEE. The CDR3 covers 15 residues. CDR3 region: CASGSTGLAKNIQYF. Variable domain in full (rest from reference TRBV5-6 and TRBJ2-4): DAGVTQSPTHLIKTRGQQVTLRCSPKSGHDTVSWYQQALGQGPQFIFQYYEEEERQRGNFPDRFSGHQFPNYSSELNVNALLLGDSALYLCASGSTGLAKNIQYFGAGTRLSVL.

The chain uses TRBV9 and TRBJ2-3; TCRdb calls TRBD1, which cannot be checked without DNA. The CDR3 spans 15 residues. Germline V lookup: CDR1 SGDLS, CDR2 YYNGEE. The CDR3 loop reads CASSVVTGEGNTQYF.

This chain connects TRBV5-1 to TRBJ2-6. CDR1 and CDR2 (germline): SGHRS, YFSETQ. The CDR3 is 15 residues long. CDR3: CASSLGEPGANVLTF.

This chain uses TRBV6-1 with TRBJ1-1; TCRdb's assignment of TRBD1 cannot be checked, as there is no DNA. Germline CDR1 MNHNS, CDR2 SASEGT. The CDR3 has 15 amino acids. The CDR3 loop is CASSAPGRQNTEAFF.

This rearrangement joins TRBV28 to TRBJ2-2; checking the TCRdb D call of TRBD1 is not possible without DNA. The CDR3 totals 16 residues. Germline-derived CDR1 and CDR2 are MDHEN and SYDVKM. The CDR3 region is CASSRMGTGGFGELFF.

The chain links TRBV5-1 to TRBJ2-4. CDR3 length equals 12 residues. From germline, CDR1 is SGHRS and CDR2 YFSETQ. The CDR3 loop reads CASSLEANIQYF.

The V and J genes are TRBV10-3 and TRBJ2-1; TCRdb proposes TRBD2, but this gene call is untestable without DNA. The CDR3 spans 14 residues. The germline V gene has CDR1 ENHRY and CDR2 SYGVKD. This CDR3 is CAISLSGSDNEQFF.

The V and J genes are TRBV5-1 and TRBJ2-7. There are 14 residues in the CDR3. Germline-derived CDR1 and CDR2 are SGHRS and YFSETQ. The CDR3 sequence is CASSLRQGAGEQYF.

The chain recombines TRBV28 with TRBJ2-2; the TRBD1 assignment by TCRdb is unverifiable without DNA. There are 17 residues in the CDR3. CDR1 is MDHEN, CDR2 SYDVKM, per germline. Here the CDR3 reads CASSFPRQGANTGELFF.

The V and J genes are TRBV3-1 and TRBJ1-2; TCRdb selects TRBD1, and the lack of DNA leaves this call unchecked. CDR1 and CDR2 from the germline V gene are LGHDT and YNNKEL (reference sequence). CDR3 size: 16 residues. The CDR3 sequence is CASSQDPGQGGYGYTF.

The chain joins TRBV27 to TRBJ2-3. CDR3 length: 12 residues. Looked up from germline, CDR1 is MNHEY and CDR2 is SMNVEV (reference sequence). The CDR3 loop reads CASSHITDTQYF.